These T cell receptor beta chains were read from a single sample in a study of blood T cells in healthy people across ages. TCRdb re-called the 5' RACE reads with MiXCR, one entry per CDR3 protein. The data contain fewer than 1,200,000 distinct CDR3 sequences, about 23% of them singletons. Separately, the same data were catalogued under a study of T cells of mothers and their children.

The sequencing input was blood. Receptors were obtained from a girl aged 2-10 years in good health. Both conserved end residues are part of each CDR3. The D gene is left open where the match is weak. Expanded clones get a size class; other rows say once, few or many, or leave the size out.

TRBD2	TRBJ2-3	.	TRBV12-3/TRBV12-4	CASSFSGLAGADTQYF	TGTGCCAGCAGTTTTTCTGGACTAGCCGGCGCAGATACGCAGTATTTT
.	TRBJ2-1	once	TRBV5-1	CASSSEYPIPYNEQFF	TGCGCCAGCAGCTCCGAATACCCGATACCTTACAATGAGCAGTTCTTC
.	TRBJ2-5	few	TRBV13	CASSFLPSLQETQYF	TGTGCCAGCAGCTTCCTGCCTTCCCTTCAAGAGACCCAGTACTTC
.	TRBJ2-5	few	TRBV29-1	CSVEPGGETQYF	TGCAGCGTTGAACCAGGGGGGGAGACCCAGTACTTC
TRBD2	TRBJ2-1	few	TRBV29-1	CSVEDLGKAGVDNEQFF	TGCAGCGTTGAAGATCTCGGAAAAGCGGGAGTAGACAATGAGCAGTTCTTC
TRBD1	TRBJ1-1	.	TRBV5-5	CASSSPGTANTEAFF	TGTGCCAGCAGCTCCCCCGGGACAGCGAACACTGAAGCTTTCTTT
.	TRBJ1-1	.	TRBV3-1	CASSQGLHTEAFF	TGTGCCAGCAGCCAGGGACTACACACTGAAGCTTTCTTT
TRBD1	TRBJ2-2	.	TRBV11-2	CASSFGQGPTGELFF	TGTGCCAGCAGCTTTGGACAGGGGCCTACCGGGGAGCTGTTTTTT
.	TRBJ1-1	.	TRBV29-1	CSVEQGIEAFF	TGCAGCGTTGAGCAGGGGATTGAGGCTTTCTTT
.	TRBJ1-2	.	TRBV12-3/TRBV12-4	CASSARHLGNYGYTF	TGTGCCAGCAGTGCCCGACACTTAGGGAACTATGGCTACACCTTC
.	TRBJ1-2	few	TRBV12-3/TRBV12-4	CASSRPRTIDDYTF	TGTGCCAGCAGCCGACCTCGGACAATCGATGACTACACCTTC
.	TRBJ2-7	.	TRBV4-3	CASSQAHTGQYYEQYF	TGCGCCAGCAGCCAAGCCCACACCGGACAGTACTACGAGCAGTACTTC
.	TRBJ2-1	.	TRBV20-1	CSARDLRVANEQFF	TGCAGTGCTAGAGATTTAAGGGTTGCCAATGAGCAGTTCTTC
.	TRBJ2-3	many	TRBV7-9	CASSLVGGGDTQYF	TGTGCCAGCAGCTTGGTGGGAGGGGGAGATACGCAGTATTTT
.	TRBJ1-1	once	TRBV6-2/TRBV6-3	CASRQHMNTEAFF	TGTGCCAGCAGGCAACATATGAACACTGAAGCTTTCTTT
.	TRBJ2-4	.	TRBV5-1	CASNKGGTLGGSGFNIQYF	TGCGCCAGCAATAAAGGAGGAACCCTGGGGGGAAGTGGGTTTAACATTCAGTACTTC
.	TRBJ2-3	.	TRBV7-3	CASSSKGETEQYF	TGTGCCAGCAGCTCCAAGGGGGAGACAGAGCAGTATTTT
TRBD2	TRBJ2-7	.	TRBV20-1	CSARLAGGDYEQYF	TGCAGTGCTAGGCTAGCGGGCGGGGACTACGAGCAGTACTTC